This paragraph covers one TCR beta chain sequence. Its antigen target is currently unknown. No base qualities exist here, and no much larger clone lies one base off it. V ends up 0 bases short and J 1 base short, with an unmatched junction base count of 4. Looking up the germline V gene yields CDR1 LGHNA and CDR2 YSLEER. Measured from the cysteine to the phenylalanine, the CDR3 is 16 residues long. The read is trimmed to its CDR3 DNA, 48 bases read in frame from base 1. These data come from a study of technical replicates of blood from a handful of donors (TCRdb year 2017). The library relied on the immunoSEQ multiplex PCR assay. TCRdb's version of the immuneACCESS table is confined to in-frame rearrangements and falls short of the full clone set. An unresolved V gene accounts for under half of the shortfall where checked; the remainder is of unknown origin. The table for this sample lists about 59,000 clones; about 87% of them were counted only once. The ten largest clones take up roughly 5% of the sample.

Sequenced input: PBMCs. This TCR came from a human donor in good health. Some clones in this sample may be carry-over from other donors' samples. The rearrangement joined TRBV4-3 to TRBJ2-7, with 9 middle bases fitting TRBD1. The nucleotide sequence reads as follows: TGCGCCAGCAGCCAAGATGTTGGGACAGGGTCCTACGAGCAGTACTTC. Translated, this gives CASSQDVGTGSYEQYF.